The rows below give T cell receptor beta chains drawn from one sample of a study of cytomegalovirus exposure and HLA in healthy donors. Using immunoSEQ multiplex PCR, the repertoire was profiled, and TCRdb retains in-frame clones only, with some absent. The table lists under 200,000 clones, around 76% of them singletons. Sequencing was carried out using PBMCs. The receptors stem from a young man in good health and CMV-seronegative. Each CDR3 is given with its conserved first and last residue. A D gene is named only where the DNA matches it firmly. Only part of the rows carry a size: once, few, many, or a class if the clone is expanded.

size	D	V	J	DNA	CDR3
NA	TRBD2	TRBV7-6	TRBJ2-5	TGTGCCAGCAGCTTAGAGGCCGGGACTAGCGGGACCCAGTACTTC	CASSLEAGTSGTQYF
NA	NA	TRBV4-1	TRBJ2-3	TGCGCCAGCAGCCAACTACACACAGGGAAGGATACGCAGTATTTT	CASSQLHTGKDTQYF
NA	TRBD2	TRBV7-6	TRBJ2-7	TGTGCCAGCAGCGGCTCCGGGACTAGCGGCTCCTACGAGCAGTACTTC	CASSGSGTSGSYEQYF
NA	NA	TRBV27	TRBJ2-7	TGTGCCAGCAGTTTATCGGGGCAGGGCACCTACGAGCAGTACTTC	CASSLSGQGTYEQYF
NA	NA	TRBV5-1	TRBJ2-7	TGCGCCAGCAGCTTCGGACACATTTACGAGCAGTACTTC	CASSFGHIYEQYF
once	NA	TRBV28	TRBJ1-3	TGTGCCAGCGACGGACTTACAACTTCTGGAAACACCATATATTTT	CASDGLTTSGNTIYF
NA	NA	TRBV28	TRBJ2-3	TGTGCCAGCAGTTTATTCGTACTCCGCACAGATACGCAGTATTTT	CASSLFVLRTDTQYF
NA	NA	TRBV6-6	TRBJ1-2	TGTGCCAGCAGTTGGGACCCATTACAGGGTGGCTACACCTTC	CASSWDPLQGGYTF
NA	TRBD1	TRBV6-5	TRBJ2-2	TGTGCCAGCAGTTTGGGACAGGCGGCCACCGGGGAGCTGTTTTTT	CASSLGQAATGELFF
NA	NA	TRBV7-4	TRBJ1-5	TGTGCCAGCAGCTTAGAAGACAGGCTCAATCAGCCCCAGCATTTT	CASSLEDRLNQPQHF
NA	NA	TRBV19	TRBJ2-1	TGTGCCAGTCGACAGGACGGGTACAATGAGCAGTTCTTC	CASRQDGYNEQFF
NA	TRBD2	TRBV30	TRBJ2-2	TGTGCCTGGATCCGACTAGCGGGAGTCCACGGGGAGCTGTTTTTT	CAWIRLAGVHGELFF